One and the same sample provided the 5 T cell receptor beta chains below, sequenced in a study. TCRdb fed the 5' RACE reads into MiXCR, producing one record per CDR3 protein. Of fewer than 12,000 distinct CDR3 sequences detected, roughly 18% appear once; the ten largest clones hold roughly 3.8%. Treg sorting used a CD4+CD25+CD127-/low gate. What was sequenced was Tregs sorted from a lymph node. Source of these receptors: a female donor with breast cancer.

The chain joins TRBV11-2 to TRBJ1-1, with D possibly TRBD1 on 5 matching bases. V dropped 1 base and J dropped 4 bases, with 13 bases sitting between them. The length of the CDR3 is 15 residues. Germline V lookup: CDR1 SGHAT, CDR2 FQNNGV. CDR3 DNA sequence: TGTGCCAGCAGCTTAGGTGCAGGGAGGGTCACTGAAGCTTTCTTT. This translates into CASSLGAGRVTEAFF.

This clonotype occurred a few times. A much larger clone lies one base from this, so it may be a read error. The rearrangement uses TRBV20-1 and TRBJ2-1, with D possibly being TRBD1 (6 bases). From germline, CDR1 is DFQATT and CDR2 SNEGSKA (reference sequence). CDR3 size: 11 residues. The V gene lost 6 bases and the J gene lost 10 bases, with 13 bases spanning the gap. The DNA for the CDR3 is TGCAGTGCCCGGACAGCGACCGAGCAGTTCTTC. It yields the protein CSARTATEQFF.

A note on this clonotype: A much larger clone differs by one base, so this may be a read error. The CDR3 does not end in the conserved phenylalanine or tryptophan, so this is likely a read error. V gene TRBV7-2 combines with J gene TRBJ2-7, with D perhaps matching TRBD1 (5 bases). The germline CDR1 and CDR2 sequences are SGHTA and FQGNSA. The CDR3 length is 13 residues. The V end was cut by 1 base, the J end by 4 bases, with 8 bases between. CDR3 nucleotide sequence: TGTGCCAGCAGCTTAGGGGGCCCATACGAGCAGTACCTC. This codes for CASSLGGPYEQYL.

Judged by abundance, this clonotype is medium-sized. The J gene is TRBJ2-5, the V gene TRBV30; no definite D call. The CDR3 consists of 16 residues. V lost 3 bases, J lost 3 bases, and 20 bases lay in between. CDR1 and CDR2 from the germline V gene are GTSNPN and SVGIG (reference sequence). Written as DNA, the CDR3 is TGTGCCTGGAGGCCCCGATCCGGGTTAGCTAAAGAGACCCAGTACTTC. This codes for CAWRPRSGLAKETQYF. The whole variable domain, filled in from reference TRBV30 and TRBJ2-5, reads SQTIHQWPATLVQPVGSPLSLECTVEGTSNPNLYWYRQAAGRGLQLLFYSVGIGQISSEVPQNLSASRPQDRQFILSSKKLLLSDSGFYLCAWRPRSGLAKETQYFGPGTRLLVL.

This clonotype was counted a few times. The chain joins TRBV12-3 or TRBV12-4 to TRBJ1-5; D gene ambiguous. CDR3 length: 17 residues. The V gene lost 0 bases and the J gene lost 0 bases, with 12 bases spanning the gap. The chain's CDR3 is CASSLASPDFSNQPQHF. CDR3 DNA sequence: TGTGCCAGCAGTTTAGCGTCCCCGGATTTTAGCAATCAGCCCCAGCATTTT.